This is a list of T cell receptor beta chains from one sample in a study of T-cell memory formation after mild COVID-19. In TCRdb, the 5' RACE reads were re-called with MiXCR into one record per CDR3 protein. The table has about 540,000 distinct CDR3 sequences, approximately 20% seen once. The sample consisted of PBMCs or a T cell subset sorted from them (not recorded which). These receptors were collected from an adult woman who had mild COVID-19 (a few samples of this study predate the infection). Cell type and time point are not known. Each CDR3 is given with its conserved first and last residue. D genes are given only for firm matches. Not every row has a clone size; where given, it reads once, few, many or a size class.

>16|NA|TRBV7-3|TRBD2|TRBJ2-3
CASSSSGGRRTDTQYF
TGTGCCAGCAGTTCTAGCGGGGGCAGACGCACAGATACGCAGTATTTT
>12|many|TRBV20-1|NA|TRBJ1-1
CSARVGNTEAFF
TGCAGTGCTAGAGTGGGAAACACTGAAGCTTTCTTT
>13|few|TRBV18|NA|TRBJ2-3
CASSPTVADTQYF
TGTGCCAGCTCACCGACAGTTGCAGATACGCAGTATTTT
>19|few|TRBV5-6|NA|TRBJ1-1
CASSPAPGQAFYLNTEAFF
TGTGCCAGCAGCCCTGCCCCGGGACAAGCGTTTTATCTGAACACTGAAGCTTTCTTT
>16|NA|TRBV5-1|TRBD1|TRBJ2-2
CASSSGTGSNTGELFF
TGCGCCAGCAGCTCAGGGACAGGGTCCAACACCGGGGAGCTGTTTTTT
>15|NA|TRBV7-9|NA|TRBJ1-1
CASSLPGRPNTEAFF
TGTGCCAGCAGCTTGCCGGGGCGCCCCAACACTGAAGCTTTCTTT
>13|NA|TRBV29-1|TRBD2|TRBJ2-1
CSVASSGNNEQFF
TGCAGCGTTGCTTCTAGCGGAAACAATGAGCAGTTCTTC
>13|few|TRBV29-1|TRBD1|TRBJ2-3
CSVEEGQGLGQYF
TGCAGCGTTGAAGAGGGACAGGGGTTAGGGCAGTATTTT
>16|few|TRBV13|NA|TRBJ1-2
CASSLSGPVGGSGYTF
TGTGCCAGCAGCCTTTCAGGACCGGTTGGAGGTTCTGGCTACACCTTC
>14|NA|TRBV6-6|TRBD1|TRBJ1-6
CASKGQGENSPLHF
TGTGCCAGCAAGGGACAGGGGGAGAATTCACCCCTCCACTTT
>15|NA|TRBV27|TRBD1|TRBJ1-4
CASRQWTGTNEKLFF
TGTGCCAGCAGACAATGGACAGGGACTAATGAAAAACTGTTTTTT
>15|few|TRBV4-1|TRBD1|TRBJ2-5
CASSQGQEVGETQYF
TGCGCCAGCAGCCAGGGACAGGAGGTCGGAGAGACCCAGTACTTC
>13|few|TRBV12-3/TRBV12-4|NA|TRBJ1-2
CASSLGVIYGYTF
TGTGCCAGCAGTTTAGGAGTTATCTATGGCTACACCTTC
>13|NA|TRBV14|NA|TRBJ2-3
CASSQGTFNTQYF
TGTGCCAGCAGCCAAGGGACTTTCAATACGCAGTATTTT
>13|NA|TRBV11-2|TRBD1|TRBJ2-7
CASSPWTGSEQYF
TGTGCCAGCAGCCCCTGGACAGGGTCCGAGCAGTACTTC
>16|NA|TRBV12-3/TRBV12-4|TRBD1|TRBJ1-1
CASSADRGPGRREAFF
TGTGCCAGCAGTGCAGACAGGGGACCAGGTCGACGGGAAGCTTTCTTT
>15|NA|TRBV12-3/TRBV12-4|NA|TRBJ2-1
CASSFVQSSYNEQFF
TGTGCCAGCAGTTTCGTCCAGAGCTCCTACAATGAGCAGTTCTTC
>13|few|TRBV7-9|NA|TRBJ1-4
CASSRIANEKLFF
TGTGCCAGCAGTCGGATCGCCAATGAAAAACTGTTTTTT
>14|many|TRBV5-1|NA|TRBJ2-2
CASSLQGNTGELFF
TGCGCCAGCAGCTTGCAGGGGAACACCGGGGAGCTGTTTTTT
>14|many|TRBV5-1|NA|TRBJ2-1
CASSLDKGPNEQFF
TGCGCCAGCAGCTTGGACAAGGGGCCCAATGAGCAGTTCTTC
>15|NA|TRBV6-6|TRBD1|TRBJ1-1
CASIPGTARLPIAFF
TGTGCCAGCATCCCTGGGACAGCTCGACTCCCTATAGCTTTCTTT
>14|NA|TRBV12-3/TRBV12-4|NA|TRBJ1-1
CASSPQEVLGEAFF
TGTGCCAGCAGCCCACAGGAGGTCTTAGGAGAAGCTTTCTTT
>14|NA|TRBV7-6|TRBD2|TRBJ2-5
CASSKLAGGETQYF
TGTGCCAGCAGCAAACTAGCGGGGGGAGAGACCCAGTACTTC
>14|NA|TRBV24-1|TRBD1|TRBJ1-2
CATSAGTGIDGYTF
TGTGCCACCAGTGCAGGGACAGGGATCGATGGCTACACCTTC
>15|NA|TRBV21-1|NA|TRBJ2-1
CASSKAIAGWNEQFF
TGTGCCAGCAGCAAGGCAATAGCGGGGTGGAATGAGCAGTTCTTC
>13|few|TRBV3-1|NA|TRBJ2-5
CASSLAGKETQYF
TGTGCCAGCAGCCTAGCCGGAAAAGAGACCCAGTACTTC
>14|NA|TRBV7-2|TRBD1|TRBJ1-5
CASSLTGVRQPQHF
TGTGCCAGCAGCTTAACAGGGGTTCGTCAGCCCCAGCATTTT
>11|NA|TRBV3-1|NA|TRBJ2-7
CASSQVGEQYF
TGTGCCAGCAGCCAAGTAGGGGAGCAGTACTTC
>18|NA|TRBV7-8|TRBD1|TRBJ2-7
CASSLALRTGATAYEQYF
TGTGCCAGCAGCCTGGCTTTGAGGACAGGGGCGACCGCCTACGAGCAGTACTTC
>15|NA|TRBV5-6|NA|TRBJ2-7
CASGMWPGQRLEQYF
TGTGCCAGCGGAATGTGGCCGGGACAAAGACTCGAGCAGTACTTC
>14|NA|TRBV11-3|TRBD1|TRBJ1-2
CASSLTGGLGGYTF
TGTGCCAGCAGCTTAACAGGGGGCCTGGGGGGCTACACCTTC
>16|NA|TRBV12-3/TRBV12-4|NA|TRBJ1-1
CASSPYRALLNTEAFF
TGTGCCAGCAGTCCCTACAGAGCACTTTTGAACACTGAAGCTTTCTTT